Following are 27 T cell receptor beta chains from one sample sequenced in a study of T-cell reconstitution after alpha-beta-depleted transplantation in children. Library preparation (for TCRbeta) was performed with unique molecular identifiers. Using its own MiXCR run on the PCR reads, TCRdb lists one record per CDR3 protein. The sample has about a million distinct CDR3 sequences; about 29% are singletons. The sample in question was PBMCs, mostly from graft donor cells, obtained 360 days after TCRalphabeta/CD19-depleted stem cell transplant. Source of these receptors: a boy in the first two years of life who had a stem cell transplant for SCID, so the T cells may come from the graft donor.

This clonotype was detected ten times or more. V gene TRBV12-3 or TRBV12-4 combines with J gene TRBJ2-3; D is ambiguous. The CDR3 runs to 16 residues. V lost 0 bases and J lost 0, with 10 bases in between. This CDR3 is CASSLAYTSSTDTQYF. CDR3 DNA: TGTGCCAGCAGTTTAGCCTATACCTCTAGCACAGATACGCAGTATTTT.

In its sample, this clonotype was seen a few times. The genes are TRBV10-3 and TRBJ2-7; 8 bases are a match to TRBD2. With V trimmed by 3 bases and J by 0 bases, 7 bases remained unmatched. The length of the CDR3 is 16 residues. Germline V gene lookup returns CDR1 ENHRY and CDR2 SYGVKD. This CDR3 is CAISDTAGVHSYEQYF. The CDR3 DNA is TGTGCCATCAGTGACACAGCGGGGGTCCACTCCTACGAGCAGTACTTC.

The J gene is TRBJ2-3, the V gene TRBV6-2 or TRBV6-3; 7 nucleotides agree with TRBD1. CDR3 length: 16 amino acids. Losses at the gene ends were 2 bases for V and 1 base for J; bases not matched to a gene: 6. Germline V CDR1 and CDR2: MNHEY, SVGEGT. The CDR3 DNA follows: TGTGCCAGCAGTTACGGGCAGGGGGTCGGCACAGATACGCAGTATTTT. Protein: CASSYGQGVGTDTQYF.

This clonotype was found a few times. The V and J genes are TRBV28 and TRBJ2-3; tentatively, D is TRBD2 (5 bases). The length of the CDR3 is 15 residues. Trimming shortened V by 6 bases and J by 1 base, and 14 bases separated the two germline ends. Germline V gene data show CDR1 as MDHEN and CDR2 as SYDVKM. The CDR3 DNA reads as TGTGCCAGCAGCAAGGATGGACTCCGCACAGATACGCAGTATTTT. It yields the protein CASSKDGLRTDTQYF.

The V gene is TRBV5-1, the J gene TRBJ2-7, with 13 bases fitting TRBD2. CDR3 length: 16 amino acids. Germline CDR1 and CDR2: SGHRS and YFSETQ. Trimming cost V 4 bases and J 2 bases; bases outside gene matches: 6. CDR3 bases: TGCGCCAGCAGCATTGGGACTAGCGGGGAAACCTACGAGCAGTACTTC. Translation: CASSIGTSGETYEQYF.

The table lists this clonotype with many counts. V is TRBV6-2 or TRBV6-3 and J is TRBJ2-1; D may be TRBD2 (5 bases). Germline loops: CDR1 MNHEY, CDR2 SVGEGT. Deletions cut 6 bases from V and 7 bases from J, with 16 bases between. This CDR3 region has 14 residues. CDR3 region: CASSPGVAWNEQFF. In DNA form, the CDR3 reads TGTGCCAGCAGCCCCGGGGTAGCGTGGAATGAGCAGTTCTTC.

The chain links TRBV5-1 to TRBJ2-1; perhaps TRBD1 as D (5 bases). Germline V gene data show CDR1 as SGHRS and CDR2 as YFSETQ. Trimming left V 2 bases short and J 0 bases short, with 9 bases between. The CDR3 consists of 15 residues. CDR3 amino acids: CASSFRESSYNEQFF. CDR3 nucleotide sequence: TGCGCCAGCAGCTTCAGGGAAAGCTCCTACAATGAGCAGTTCTTC.

The rearrangement uses TRBV5-1 and TRBJ2-1; the match to TRBD1 covers 10 bases. Germline V lookup: CDR1 SGHRS, CDR2 YFSETQ. CDR3 length equals 16 residues. After removal of 0 bases from V and 7 bases from J, the junction contained 7 bases not matched to a gene. The CDR3 loop reads CASSLGGTGVMNEQFF. The CDR3 region has the DNA TGCGCCAGCAGCTTGGGGGGGACAGGGGTGATGAATGAGCAGTTCTTC.

The sample holds a few counts of this clonotype. The chain links TRBV7-8 to TRBJ2-7; 8 positions agree with TRBD1. V lost 5 bases, J lost 8 bases, and 5 bases stayed unmatched. The germline V gene has CDR1 SGHVS and CDR2 FQNEAQ. This CDR3 comprises 12 residues. The CDR3 bases are TGTGCCAGCAGCCCCGGACAGGGCCAGCAGTACTTC. This sequence encodes CASSPGQGQQYF.

CDR3 region: CASSLTEHFSGANVLTF. The CDR3 coding sequence is TGTGCCAGCAGTTTGACAGAGCATTTCTCTGGGGCCAACGTCCTGACTTTC. V gene TRBV12-3 or TRBV12-4 combines with J gene TRBJ2-6; possibly TRBD1 for D (5 bases). The CDR3 runs 17 residues. Between the trimmed V and J ends, which lost 3 bases and 0 bases, there was a span of 12 bases.

The sample holds a few counts of this clonotype. The CDR3 sequence is CASSLLRGMPYEQYF. In DNA, the CDR3 is TGTGCCAGCAGCTTACTACGGGGGATGCCCTACGAGCAGTACTTC. This rearrangement joins TRBV7-8 to TRBJ2-7, with D tentatively TRBD2 (6 bases). V lost 2 bases to trimming and J lost 2 bases, with 13 bases between them. The germline gives CDR1 SGHVS, CDR2 FQNEAQ. The CDR3 has 15 amino acids. The full variable domain, with the rest looked up from reference TRBV7-8 and TRBJ2-7, is GAGVSQSPRYKVAKRGQDVALRCDPISGHVSLFWYQQALGQGPEFLTYFQNEAQLDKSGLPSDRFFAERPEGSVSTLKIQRTQQEDSAVYLCASSLLRGMPYEQYFGPGTRLTVT.

V is TRBV5-1 and J is TRBJ1-4; tentatively, D is TRBD1 (6 bases). Germline CDR1 SGHRS, CDR2 YFSETQ. Trimming shortened V by 4 bases and J by 3 bases, and 10 bases separated the two germline ends. The CDR3 length is 14 residues. The CDR3 sequence is CASSPRTANEKLFF. For the CDR3, the DNA is TGCGCCAGCAGCCCGCGGACAGCTAATGAAAAACTGTTTTTT.

The J gene is TRBJ2-7, the V gene TRBV30; D is uncertain. This CDR3 is built from 13 residues. V was cut by 0 bases and J by 6 bases, with 12 bases left in between. The germline V gene has CDR1 GTSNPN and CDR2 SVGIG (reference sequence). As DNA, the CDR3 is TGTGCCTGGAGTGTAGGCCAGGCAGGCGAGCAGTACTTC. Amino acid sequence: CAWSVGQAGEQYF.

This clonotype was counted many times. CDR3 DNA: TGCGCCAGCAGCCTCTACGGGCTAGCGGGGGCGGACCCTAGCACAGATACGCAGTATTTT. This translates into CASSLYGLAGADPSTDTQYF. The chain employs TRBV4-1 and TRBJ2-3; 10 nucleotides match TRBD2. V trimming: 4 bases; J trimming: 0 bases; junction bases outside the gene matches: 16. This CDR3 has 20 residues. In germline, CDR1 is MGHRA, CDR2 YSYEKL.

This clonotype was seen only a few times. J is TRBJ1-2 and V is TRBV12-3 or TRBV12-4; 7 bases agree with TRBD1. This CDR3 is 14 amino acids long. V dropped 6 bases and J dropped 4; count of bases not matched to a gene: 8. DNA for the CDR3: TGTGCCAGCAGCGGACAGGAATCTCCCTATGGCTACACCTTC. The encoded protein is CASSGQESPYGYTF.

The chain couples TRBV11-2 to TRBJ1-1, with unresolved D. The CDR3 consists of 13 residues. The germline V gene has CDR1 SGHAT and CDR2 FQNNGV. Trimming pared 5 bases from V and 3 bases from J, leaving 10 bases between. CDR3 nucleotides: TGTGCCAGCAGCCCAGAGAGGTACACTGAAGCTTTCTTT. Translating it yields CASSPERYTEAFF.

The V call is TRBV3-1, the J call TRBJ2-1; D possibly corresponds to TRBD1 (6 bases). Germline loops: CDR1 LGHDT, CDR2 YNNKEL (reference sequence). The CDR3 length is 15 residues. V was trimmed by 2 bases and J by 9 bases, leaving 17 bases between them. CDR3 DNA sequence: TGTGCCAGCAGCCAAAGGGGTGGGGGCCCCTTTGAGCAGTTCTTC. Protein sequence: CASSQRGGGPFEQFF.

This clonotype came up many times. The chain is built from TRBV5-1 and TRBJ2-5; TRBD1 aligns across 7 bases. CDR1 is SGHRS, CDR2 YFSETQ, per germline. V was clipped by 3 bases and J by 4 bases; unmatched bases: 3. This CDR3 comprises 13 residues. CDR3 region: CASSSTGRETQYF. The CDR3, as DNA: TGCGCCAGCAGCTCGACAGGGAGAGAGACCCAGTACTTC.

This clonotype was seen a handful of times. This rearrangement joins TRBV12-3 or TRBV12-4 to TRBJ2-3; 11 bases line up with TRBD2. Losses at the gene ends were 5 bases for V and 4 bases for J; bases not matched to a gene: 11. The CDR3 is 17 residues long. This CDR3 is CASSTQKIAGGPDTQYF. CDR3 sequence (DNA): TGTGCCAGCAGTACCCAGAAAATAGCGGGGGGGCCAGATACGCAGTATTTT.

This clonotype was seen a handful of times. The J gene is TRBJ2-5, the V gene TRBV29-1; no clear D gene. V gave up 2 bases and J gave up 0 bases, with 7 bases separating them. Germline V CDR1 and CDR2: SQVTM, ANQGSEA. The CDR3 runs 13 residues. In DNA, the CDR3 is TGCAGCGTTGAAAGCCCAAACCAAGAGACCCAGTACTTC. The encoded protein is CSVESPNQETQYF.

The chain combines TRBV5-5 with TRBJ2-2, with D perhaps TRBD1 (5 bases). Germline lookup yields CDR1 SGHKS and CDR2 YYEKEE (reference sequence). V lost 7 bases and J lost 0, with 10 bases in between. This CDR3 has 14 amino acids. The DNA of the CDR3 is TGTGCCAGCCGACGACAGACGAACACCGGGGAGCTGTTTTTT. It is translated as CASRRQTNTGELFF.

This clonotype was seen ten or more times. The chain uses TRBV18 and TRBJ2-2; D is ambiguous. The V end was cut by 6 bases, the J end by 2 bases, with 10 bases between. This CDR3 is built from 14 residues. CDR1 and CDR2 (germline): KGHSH, LQKENI. The CDR3 nucleotides read TGTGCCAGCTCCCCGACACTTAACACCGGGGAGCTGTTTTTT. This codes for CASSPTLNTGELFF.

This clonotype was counted only a few times. The gene calls are TRBV20-1 and TRBJ2-7; D perhaps matches TRBD1 (6 bases). The V gene's germline CDR1 is DFQATT and CDR2 SNEGSKA (reference sequence). The CDR3 totals 14 residues. Trimming pared 0 bases from V and 2 bases from J, leaving 11 bases between. The CDR3 bases are TGCAGTGCTAGAGATCTGGACAGAACCTACGAGCAGTACTTC. It specifies CSARDLDRTYEQYF.

This chain links TRBV19 with TRBJ2-4; D perhaps matches TRBD2 (5 bases). Per the germline V gene, CDR1 is LNHDA and CDR2 is SQIVND (reference sequence). Trimming left V 3 bases short and J 2 bases short, with 14 bases between. The CDR3 totals 16 residues. The CDR3 sequence is CASSMGAWRTKNIQYF. The CDR3 DNA follows: TGTGCCAGTAGTATGGGTGCGTGGAGGACCAAAAACATTCAGTACTTC.

This clonotype has more than one count but fewer than ten. The chain is built from TRBV4-1 and TRBJ2-2, with 9 positions matching TRBD1. There are 15 residues in the CDR3. Trimming at V came to 2 bases and at J to 7 bases, leaving 5 bases not matched to a gene. The germline V gene encodes CDR1 MGHRA and CDR2 YSYEKL. The CDR3 protein is CASSQPGTGHGELFF. The CDR3 bases are TGCGCCAGCAGCCAACCCGGGACAGGGCACGGGGAGCTGTTTTTT.

The rearrangement links TRBV6-5 to TRBJ1-3, with 8 bases identical to TRBD1. V shed 0 bases, J shed 3 bases, and the junction held 4 bases outside the gene matches. From germline, CDR1 is MNHEY and CDR2 SVGAGI. CDR3 length equals 16 residues. This chain's CDR3 is CASSYSGQGGGNTIYF. DNA for the CDR3: TGTGCCAGCAGTTACTCCGGACAGGGCGGTGGAAACACCATATATTTT.

The J gene is TRBJ2-1, the V gene TRBV4-2; TRBD2 matches 7 bases. The CDR3 runs 15 residues. After removal of 0 bases from V and 10 bases from J, the junction contained 9 bases not matched to a gene. The germline gives CDR1 LGHNA, CDR2 YNFKEQ. CDR3 sequence reads: CASSQDITLGGEQFF. Written as DNA, the CDR3 is TGTGCCAGCAGCCAAGATATAACTTTGGGAGGGGAGCAGTTCTTC.